This T cell receptor (beta chain) was sequenced during a study of shared clonotypes between healthy human individuals. Profiled with immunoSEQ multiplex PCR; TCRdb holds only in-frame clones, not every one. The sample holds hundreds of thousands of clones; around 96% are singletons and the top ten take less than 0.06%. The CDR3 sequence is 16 residues long. The germline CDR1 and CDR2 sequences are SGHTA and FQGTGA. Trimming shortened V by 3 bases and J by 2 bases, and 13 bases separated the two germline ends. Sequences were obtained from naive CD4+ T cells sorted from blood. Specified subset: CD45RA+ positively selected. The sequence derives from a woman in her 30s in good health. The chain carries TRBV7-3 and TRBJ2-2; D may be TRBD1 (5 bases). The CDR3 region has the DNA TGTGCCAGCAGCTTTTCCAGGGTCGATAACACCGGGGAGCTGTTTTTT. This translates into CASSFSRVDNTGELFF. Using reference TRBV7-3 and TRBJ2-2 for the parts outside the CDR3, the full variable domain is GAGVSQTPSNKVTEKGKYVELRCDPISGHTALYWYRQSLGQGPEFLIYFQGTGAADDSGLPNDRFFAVRPEGSVSTLKIQRTERGDSAVYLCASSFSRVDNTGELFFGEGSRLTVL.